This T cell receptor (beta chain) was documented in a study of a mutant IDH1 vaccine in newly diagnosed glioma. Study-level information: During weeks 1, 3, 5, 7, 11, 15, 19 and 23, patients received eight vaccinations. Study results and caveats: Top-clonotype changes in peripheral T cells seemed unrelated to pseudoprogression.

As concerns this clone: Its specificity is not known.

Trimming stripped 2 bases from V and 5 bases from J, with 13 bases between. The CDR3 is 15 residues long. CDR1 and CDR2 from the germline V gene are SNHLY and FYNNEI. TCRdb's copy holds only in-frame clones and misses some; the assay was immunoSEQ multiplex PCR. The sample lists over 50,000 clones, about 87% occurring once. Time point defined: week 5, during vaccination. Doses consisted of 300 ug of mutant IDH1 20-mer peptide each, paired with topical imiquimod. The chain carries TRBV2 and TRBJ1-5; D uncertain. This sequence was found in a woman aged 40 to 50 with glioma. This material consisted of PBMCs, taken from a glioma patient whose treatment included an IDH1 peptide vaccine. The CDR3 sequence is CASSELAGVDQPQHF. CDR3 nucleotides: TGTGCCAGCAGTGAATTAGCCGGAGTCGATCAGCCCCAGCATTTT. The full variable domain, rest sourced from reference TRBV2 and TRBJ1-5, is EPEVTQTPSHQVTQMGQEVILRCVPISNHLYFYWYRQILGQKVEFLVSFYNNEISEKSEIFDDQFSVERPDGSNFTLKIRSTKLEDSAMYFCASSELAGVDQPQHFGDGTRLSIL.